This is a list of T cell receptor beta chains from one sample in a study of cytomegalovirus exposure and HLA in healthy donors. Libraries were prepared by immunoSEQ multiplex PCR; TCRdb keeps only in-frame clonotypes and omits some of them. The sample includes 150,000 to 180,000 clones, about 70% of them seen just once. The sample consisted of PBMCs. The receptors were sampled from a man in his late teens or twenties in good health and CMV-seronegative. Each CDR3 is given with its conserved first and last residue. D genes are given only for firm matches. Only some rows state a clone size, as once, few, many or a class for expanded clones.

size,V,J,D,DNA,CDR3
.,TRBV4-3,TRBJ2-7,TRBD1,TGCGCCAGCAGCCAAGATCGCACTTTTGGCAGGGGGTTCCCCTACGAGCAGTACTTC,CASSQDRTFGRGFPYEQYF
.,TRBV29-1,TRBJ1-3,.,TGCAGCGTTGAGTTTCCTTACTCTGGAAACACCATATATTTT,CSVEFPYSGNTIYF
.,TRBV5-1,TRBJ2-6,.,TGCGCCAGCAGCTCCCTATATCAGGGAACTGGGGCCAACGGCCTGACTTTC,CASSSLYQGTGANGLTF
few,TRBV4-1,TRBJ1-2,TRBD1,TGCGCCAGCAGCCATCTTCCGGGACAGGGTAATGGCTACACCTTC,CASSHLPGQGNGYTF
.,TRBV5-1,TRBJ2-6,TRBD1,TGCGCCAGTCGGACAGGGATGAATTCTGGGGCCAACGTCCTGACTTTC,CASRTGMNSGANVLTF
few,TRBV6-5,TRBJ2-3,TRBD2,TGTGCCAGCAGAAGGACTAGCGGCCCCACAGATACGCAGTATTTT,CASRRTSGPTDTQYF
.,TRBV6-1,TRBJ1-4,TRBD1,TGTGCCAGCAGCAAGGGACAGTACAATGAAAAACTGTTTTTT,CASSKGQYNEKLFF
few,TRBV19,TRBJ1-1,TRBD1,TGTGCCAGTAGTAACCGACAGGGAGAGGCGAACACTGAAGCTTTCTTT,CASSNRQGEANTEAFF
.,TRBV6-1,TRBJ2-1,.,TGTGCCAGCAGTGGGTCAGGCTATAATGAGCAGTTCTTC,CASSGSGYNEQFF
.,TRBV14,TRBJ1-1,.,TGTGCCAGCAGCCCCTTTCTGTCGCAGACTGAAGCTTTCTTT,CASSPFLSQTEAFF
.,TRBV7-8,TRBJ2-1,TRBD2,TGTGCCAGCAGCTTCCACCGGGAGGAAGGTTACAATGAGCAGTTCTTC,CASSFHREEGYNEQFF
.,TRBV11-2,TRBJ2-6,.,TGTGCCAGCAGCTTAGGTTTACGGGTTGGGGCCAACGTCCTGACTTTT,CASSLGLRVGANVLTF
.,TRBV2,TRBJ1-2,TRBD1,TGTGCCAGCAACCTACAGGGGAACTATGGCTACACCTTC,CASNLQGNYGYTF
once,TRBV4-1,TRBJ2-7,.,TGCGCCAGCAGCCAAGGAGGGGGGGCCTACTACGAGCAGTACTTC,CASSQGGGAYYEQYF
once,TRBV5-1,TRBJ1-4,TRBD1,TGCGCCAGCAGCTCGGACAGGGCGAATGAAAAACTGTTTTTT,CASSSDRANEKLFF
.,TRBV10-3,TRBJ1-2,.,TGTGCCATCAGTGGACGTGGACTCCCCGGGCCGAATTTCTATGGCTACACCTTC,CAISGRGLPGPNFYGYTF
once,TRBV2,TRBJ1-2,.,TGTGCCAGCAGTGATCGGACAGTCCTCTATGGCTACACCTTC,CASSDRTVLYGYTF